The 4 T cell receptor beta chains in this list originate from one sample, sequenced in a study of T cell repertoires in cytomegalovirus infection. TCRdb re-called the reads with MiXCR, one entry per CDR3 protein. Of fewer than 700,000 distinct CDR3 sequences listed, approximately 24% are singletons. What was sequenced was CD8+ T cells from PBMCs. These receptors all stem from a human donor in good health (CMV status not recorded). Some clones in this sample may be carry-over from other donors' samples.

This clonotype was observed at least ten times. The J gene is TRBJ2-1, the V gene TRBV28; 10 bases fit TRBD2. The J segment lost 2 bases and the V segment lost 6 bases, leaving 4 bases of the junction unmatched. The CDR3 has 15 residues. In germline, CDR1 is MDHEN, CDR2 SYDVKM. The CDR3 DNA reads TGTGCCAGCAGGTCTAGCGGGGGAACCTACAATGAGCAGTTCTTC. This translates into CASRSSGGTYNEQFF.

As to this clonotype: It may be a read error: a sequence one base away is much more abundant. The CDR3 DNA is TGTGCTAGGGGTTTAAACTCCTGGACAGGGGCTTTCTTT. Amino acids: CARGLNSWTGAFF. The chain employs TRBV12-5 and TRBJ1-1; TRBD1 matches at 8 bases. Per germline, CDR1 LGHNT and CDR2 FRNRAP. The CDR3 is 13 residues long.

On this clonotype itself: This could be a read error, since a much larger clone is one nucleotide away. V is TRBV10-2 and J is TRBJ2-1, with D uncertain. The CDR3 totals 14 residues. V was trimmed by 10 bases and J by 1 base, leaving 14 bases between them. CDR1 WSHSY and CDR2 SAAADI come from the germline V gene. The CDR3 nucleotides are TGCGCCAACTCTCTCGGTCCTTCCTACAATGAGCAGTTCTTC. The encoded protein is CANSLGPSYNEQFF.

This clonotype was found a few times. V usage is TRBV6-5 and J usage is TRBJ2-1; D gene ambiguous. The CDR3 is made up of 11 amino acids. The V end lost 6 bases, the J end lost 10 bases, and 10 bases lay between the germline ends. CDR1 is MNHEY and CDR2 is SVGAGI in the germline V gene. The CDR3 nucleotides read TGTGCCAGCAGCTACCGAAGGGAGCAGTTCTTC. This translates into CASSYRREQFF.